This entry features one TCR beta chain sequence. Original handling: Estimation of nucleated cell counts was performed using reference gene primer amplification. Generated by immunoSEQ multiplex PCR, the TCRdb table keeps only in-frame clones and is missing some. That table gives V, J and clone size, and the DNA gave D and trimming. The sample has around 100,000 clones, 85% seen once. The sample originates from a study of blood T cell repertoires in COVID-19. Study as a whole: Both acute and convalescent COVID-19 samples were obtained from the United States, Italy and Spain. Sample material is recorded as cDNA or gDNA derived from T cells, B-cell-depleted T cells, or PBMCs.

Germline values: CDR1 LNHNV, CDR2 YYDKDF (reference sequence). There are 17 residues in the CDR3. Trimming at V came to 1 base and at J to 7 bases, leaving 13 bases not matched to a gene. The V and J genes are TRBV15 and TRBJ2-1, with TRBD2 matching over 7 bases. The TCR was taken from a woman aged 70-85 years with active or convalescent COVID-19. The sample taken for sequencing was peripheral blood. In DNA, the CDR3 is TGTGCCACCAGCAGAGGGCGGGCGGGAGAGTACGTTAATGAGCAGTTCTTC. Translation gives CATSRGRAGEYVNEQFF.